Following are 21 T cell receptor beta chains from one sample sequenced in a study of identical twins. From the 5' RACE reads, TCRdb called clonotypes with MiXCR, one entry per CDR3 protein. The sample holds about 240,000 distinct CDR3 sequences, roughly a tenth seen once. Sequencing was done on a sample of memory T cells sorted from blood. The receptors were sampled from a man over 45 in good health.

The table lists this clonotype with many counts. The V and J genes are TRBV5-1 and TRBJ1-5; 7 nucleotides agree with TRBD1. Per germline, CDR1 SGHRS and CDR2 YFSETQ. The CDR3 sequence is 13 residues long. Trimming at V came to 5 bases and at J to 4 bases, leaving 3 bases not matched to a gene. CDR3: CASSTDRNQPQHF. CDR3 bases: TGCGCCAGCAGTACGGACAGGAATCAGCCCCAGCATTTT.

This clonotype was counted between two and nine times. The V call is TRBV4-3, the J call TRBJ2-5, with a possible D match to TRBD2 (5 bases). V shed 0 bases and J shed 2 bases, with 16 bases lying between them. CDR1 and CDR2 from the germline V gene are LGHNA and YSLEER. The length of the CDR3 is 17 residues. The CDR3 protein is CASSQEYLSTGQETQYF. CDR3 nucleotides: TGCGCCAGCAGCCAAGAGTACCTATCAACGGGGCAAGAGACCCAGTACTTC.

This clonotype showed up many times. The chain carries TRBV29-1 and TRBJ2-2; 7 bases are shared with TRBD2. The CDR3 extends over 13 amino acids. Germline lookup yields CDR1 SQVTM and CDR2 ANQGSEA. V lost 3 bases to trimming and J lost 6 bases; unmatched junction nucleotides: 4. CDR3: CSVDRGGAGELFF. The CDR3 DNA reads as TGCAGCGTTGACCGGGGAGGGGCCGGGGAGCTGTTTTTT.

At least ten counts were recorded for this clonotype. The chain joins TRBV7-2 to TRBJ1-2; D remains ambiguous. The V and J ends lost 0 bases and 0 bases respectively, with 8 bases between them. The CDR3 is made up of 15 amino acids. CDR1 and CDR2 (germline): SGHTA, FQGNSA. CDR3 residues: CASSLAALTNYGYTF. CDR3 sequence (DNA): TGTGCCAGCAGCTTAGCGGCCCTAACTAACTATGGCTACACCTTC. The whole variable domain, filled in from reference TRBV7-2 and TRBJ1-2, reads GAGVSQSPSNKVTEKGKDVELRCDPISGHTALYWYRQSLGQGLEFLIYFQGNSAPDKSGLPSDRFSAERTGGSVSTLTIQRTQQEDSAVYLCASSLAALTNYGYTFGSGTRLTVV.

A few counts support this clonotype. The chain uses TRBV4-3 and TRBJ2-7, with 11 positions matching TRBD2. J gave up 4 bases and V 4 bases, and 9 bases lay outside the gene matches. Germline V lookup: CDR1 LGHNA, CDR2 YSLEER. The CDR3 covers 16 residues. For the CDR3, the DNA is TGCGCCAGCAGCCCCACGACTAGCGGGGTTTCGTACGAGCAGTACTTC. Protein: CASSPTTSGVSYEQYF.

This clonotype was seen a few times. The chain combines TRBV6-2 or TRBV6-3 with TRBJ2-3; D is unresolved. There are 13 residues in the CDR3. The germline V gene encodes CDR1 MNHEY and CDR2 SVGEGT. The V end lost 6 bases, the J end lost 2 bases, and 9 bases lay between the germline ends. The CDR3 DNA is TGTGCCAGCAGCAACCATTACACAGATACGCAGTATTTT. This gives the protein CASSNHYTDTQYF.

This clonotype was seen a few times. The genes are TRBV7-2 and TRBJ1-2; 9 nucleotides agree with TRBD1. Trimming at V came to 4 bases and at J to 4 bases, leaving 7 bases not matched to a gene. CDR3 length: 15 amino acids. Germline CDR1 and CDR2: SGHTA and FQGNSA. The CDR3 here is CASSSPDRGGYGYTF. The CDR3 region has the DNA TGTGCCAGCAGCTCTCCGGACAGGGGAGGCTATGGCTACACCTTC.

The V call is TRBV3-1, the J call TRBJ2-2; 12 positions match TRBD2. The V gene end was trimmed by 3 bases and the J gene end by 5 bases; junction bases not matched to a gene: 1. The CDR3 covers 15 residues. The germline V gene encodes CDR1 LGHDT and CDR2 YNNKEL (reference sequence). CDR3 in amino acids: CASSQTSGRTGELFF. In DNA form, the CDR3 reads TGTGCCAGCAGCCAGACTAGCGGGAGAACCGGGGAGCTGTTTTTT.

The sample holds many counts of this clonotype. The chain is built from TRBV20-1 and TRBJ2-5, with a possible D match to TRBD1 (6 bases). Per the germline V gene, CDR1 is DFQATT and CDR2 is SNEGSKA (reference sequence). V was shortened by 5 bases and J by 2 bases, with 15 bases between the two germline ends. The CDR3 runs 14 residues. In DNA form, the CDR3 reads TGCAGTGCTGATTTGGGGGCCCGACAAGAGACCCAGTACTTC. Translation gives CSADLGARQETQYF.

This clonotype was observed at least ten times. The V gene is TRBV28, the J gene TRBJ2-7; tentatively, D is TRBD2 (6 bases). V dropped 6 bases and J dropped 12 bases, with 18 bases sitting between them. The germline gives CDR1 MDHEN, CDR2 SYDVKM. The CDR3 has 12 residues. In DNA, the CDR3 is TGTGCCAGCAGCCGCCGGGACTCCGGGGTGTACTTC. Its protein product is CASSRRDSGVYF.

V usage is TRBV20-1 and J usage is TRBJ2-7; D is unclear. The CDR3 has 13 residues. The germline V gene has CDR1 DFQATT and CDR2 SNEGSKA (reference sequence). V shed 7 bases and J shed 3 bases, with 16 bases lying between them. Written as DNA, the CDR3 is TGCAGTGGTGGAAACCCCGGCGGCTACGAGCAGTACTTC. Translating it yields CSGGNPGGYEQYF.

The chain's CDR3 is CAIARASAGGSYTF. The DNA of the CDR3 is TGTGCCATCGCGCGCGCGTCGGCGGGGGGAAGCTACACCTTC. The chain carries TRBV10-3 and TRBJ1-2; tentative D call: TRBD1 (5 bases). V was cut by 8 bases and J by 9 bases, with 22 bases left in between. The CDR3 spans 14 residues. CDR1 and CDR2 (germline): ENHRY, SYGVKD.

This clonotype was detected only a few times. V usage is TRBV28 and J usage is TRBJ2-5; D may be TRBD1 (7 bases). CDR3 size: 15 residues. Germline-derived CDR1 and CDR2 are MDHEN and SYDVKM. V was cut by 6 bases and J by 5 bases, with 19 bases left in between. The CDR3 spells CASRNSLRGAETQYF. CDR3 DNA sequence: TGTGCCAGCAGAAACTCACTCAGGGGGGCGGAGACCCAGTACTTC. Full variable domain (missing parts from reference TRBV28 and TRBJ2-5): DVKVTQSSRYLVKRTGEKVFLECVQDMDHENMFWYRQDPGLGLRLIYFSYDVKMKEKGDIPEGYSVSREKKERFSLILESASTNQTSMYLCASRNSLRGAETQYFGPGTRLLVL.

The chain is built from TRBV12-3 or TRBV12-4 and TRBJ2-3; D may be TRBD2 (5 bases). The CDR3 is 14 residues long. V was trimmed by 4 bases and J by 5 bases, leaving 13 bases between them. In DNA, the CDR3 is TGTGCCAGCAGTTCACTCCAACGGGGAGATACGCAGTATTTT. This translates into CASSSLQRGDTQYF.

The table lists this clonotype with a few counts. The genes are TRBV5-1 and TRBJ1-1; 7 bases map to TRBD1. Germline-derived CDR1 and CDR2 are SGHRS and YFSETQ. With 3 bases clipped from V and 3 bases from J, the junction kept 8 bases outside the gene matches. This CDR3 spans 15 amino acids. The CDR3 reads CASSSLTGRDTEAFF. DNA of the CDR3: TGCGCCAGCAGCTCTTTGACAGGGCGGGACACTGAAGCTTTCTTT.

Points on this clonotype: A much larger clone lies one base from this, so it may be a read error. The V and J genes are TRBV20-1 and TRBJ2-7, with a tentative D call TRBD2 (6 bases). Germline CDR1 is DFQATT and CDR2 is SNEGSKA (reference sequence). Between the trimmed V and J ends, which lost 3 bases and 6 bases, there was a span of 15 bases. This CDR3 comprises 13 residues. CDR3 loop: CSASRGGEPEQYF. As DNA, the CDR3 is TGCAGTGCTAGTAGGGGCGGGGAGCCCGAGCAGTACTTC.

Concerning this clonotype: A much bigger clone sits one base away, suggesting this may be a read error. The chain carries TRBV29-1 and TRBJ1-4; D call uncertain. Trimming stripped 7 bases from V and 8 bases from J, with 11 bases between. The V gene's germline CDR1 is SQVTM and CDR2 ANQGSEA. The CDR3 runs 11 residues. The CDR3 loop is CSALEGEKLFF. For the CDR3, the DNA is TGCAGCGCTTTAGAGGGCGAAAAACTGTTTTTT. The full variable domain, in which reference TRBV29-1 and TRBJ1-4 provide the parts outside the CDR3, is SAVISQKPSRDICQRGTSLTIQCQVDSQVTMMFWYRQQPGQSLTLIATANQGSEATYESGFVIDKFPISRPNLTFSTLTVSNMSPEDSSIYLCSALEGEKLFFGSGTQLSVL.

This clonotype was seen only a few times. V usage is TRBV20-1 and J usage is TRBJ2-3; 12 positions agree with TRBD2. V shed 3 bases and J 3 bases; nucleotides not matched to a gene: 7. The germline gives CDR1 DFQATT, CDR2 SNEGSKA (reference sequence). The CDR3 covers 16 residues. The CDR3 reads CSARLGTSGLTDTQYF. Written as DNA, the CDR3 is TGCAGTGCTAGGCTAGGGACTAGCGGGCTAACAGATACGCAGTATTTT.

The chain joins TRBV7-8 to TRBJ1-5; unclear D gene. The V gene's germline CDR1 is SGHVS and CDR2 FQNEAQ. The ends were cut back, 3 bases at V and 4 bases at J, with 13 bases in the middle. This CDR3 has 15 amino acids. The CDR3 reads CASSFLGTENQPQHF. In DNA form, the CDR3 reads TGTGCCAGCAGCTTTCTAGGAACCGAAAATCAGCCCCAGCATTTT.

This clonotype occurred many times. The CDR3 DNA reads as TGTGCCAGCAGCTTGAGCGGGACTAAGACGACCCAGTACTTC. Protein: CASSLSGTKTTQYF. The genes are TRBV5-6 and TRBJ2-5; 7 bases line up with TRBD2. The ends lost 1 base at V and 7 bases at J; junction bases unmatched: 7. This CDR3 comprises 14 residues. Germline CDR1 SGHDT, CDR2 YYEEEE.

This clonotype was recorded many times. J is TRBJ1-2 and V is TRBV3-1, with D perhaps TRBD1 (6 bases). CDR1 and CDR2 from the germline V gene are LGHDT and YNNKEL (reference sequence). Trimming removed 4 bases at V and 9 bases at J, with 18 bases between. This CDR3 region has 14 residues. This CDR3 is CASSPTGQRMRYTF. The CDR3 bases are TGTGCCAGCAGCCCAACAGGACAGAGAATGCGCTACACCTTC.